In its sample, the clone carrying this T cell receptor (beta chain) was seen a few times. The unsorted libraries originated from 2 million PBMCs that had been stored at -80 C. A single record per CDR3 protein comes from TCRdb applying MiXCR to the 5' RACE reads. This sample has around 70,000 distinct CDR3 sequences, with less than 5.5% found just once. The J segment lost 4 bases and the V segment lost 4 bases, leaving 6 bases of the junction unmatched. Per the germline V gene, CDR1 is MGHRA and CDR2 is YSYEKL. This CDR3 region has 14 residues. This entry is derived from a study of neurological immune-mediated disorders.

This sequence joins TRBV4-1 and TRBJ2-5, with TRBD2 identical over 7 bases. Sequencing was done on a sample of PBMCs. The source of this sequence is a woman aged 30 to 39 with multiple sclerosis. CDR3 protein: CASSRTSPPETQYF. Written as DNA, the CDR3 is TGCGCCAGCAGCCGGACTAGTCCCCCAGAGACCCAGTACTTC.